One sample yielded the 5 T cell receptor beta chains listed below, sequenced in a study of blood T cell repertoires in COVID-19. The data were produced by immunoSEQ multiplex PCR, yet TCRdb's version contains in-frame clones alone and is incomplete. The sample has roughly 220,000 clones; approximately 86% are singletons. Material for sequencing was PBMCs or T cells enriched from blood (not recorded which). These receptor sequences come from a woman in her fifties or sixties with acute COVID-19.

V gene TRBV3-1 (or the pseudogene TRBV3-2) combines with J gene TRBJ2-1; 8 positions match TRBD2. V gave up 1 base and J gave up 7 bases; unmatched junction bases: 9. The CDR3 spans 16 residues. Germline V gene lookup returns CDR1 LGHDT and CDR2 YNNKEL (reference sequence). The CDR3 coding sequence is TGTGCCAGCAGCCAAGTCCCCAGCGGGAGAACAAATGAGCAGTTCTTC. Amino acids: CASSQVPSGRTNEQFF.

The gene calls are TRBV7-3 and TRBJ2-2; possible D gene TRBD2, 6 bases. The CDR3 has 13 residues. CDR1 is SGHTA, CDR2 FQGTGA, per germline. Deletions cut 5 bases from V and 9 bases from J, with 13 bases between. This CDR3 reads CASSAGLGRELFF. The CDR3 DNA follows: TGTGCCAGCAGCGCGGGACTCGGAAGGGAGCTGTTTTTT.

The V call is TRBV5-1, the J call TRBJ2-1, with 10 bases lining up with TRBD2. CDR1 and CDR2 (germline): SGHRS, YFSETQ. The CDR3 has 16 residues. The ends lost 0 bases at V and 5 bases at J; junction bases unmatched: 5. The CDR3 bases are TGCGCCAGCAGCTTGGCTCCTAGCGGGAGTAACAATGAGCAGTTCTTC. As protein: CASSLAPSGSNNEQFF.

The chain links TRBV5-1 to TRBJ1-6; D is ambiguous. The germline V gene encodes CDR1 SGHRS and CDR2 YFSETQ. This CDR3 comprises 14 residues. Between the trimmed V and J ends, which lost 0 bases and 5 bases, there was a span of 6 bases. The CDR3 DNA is TGCGCCAGCAGCTTGGTCCCAGATAATTCACCCCTCCACTTT. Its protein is CASSLVPDNSPLHF.

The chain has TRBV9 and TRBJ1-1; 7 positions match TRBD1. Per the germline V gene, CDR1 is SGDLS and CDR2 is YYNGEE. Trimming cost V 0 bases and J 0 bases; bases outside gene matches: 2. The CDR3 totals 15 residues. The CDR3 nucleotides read TGTGCCAGCAGCGTAGGGGACAGCCTGAACACTGAAGCTTTCTTT. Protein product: CASSVGDSLNTEAFF.